The 21 T cell receptor beta chains below were found in one sample sequenced in a study of shared clonotypes between healthy human individuals. Sequenced by immunoSEQ multiplex PCR; TCRdb stores in-frame clones only, minus some. Of more than 2,000,000 clones listed, around nine tenths were seen once; the top ten hold about 0.13%. Sequencing was done on a sample of naive CD4+ T cells sorted from blood. Subset in this sample: CD45RA+ positively selected. The receptors stem from a man younger than 35 in good health.

With respect to this clone: At one of its ends the junction is not consistent with the germline gene, which may arise from a read error. CDR3 sequence: CAGRVGNTIYF. In DNA form, the CDR3 reads TGTGCCGGGAGGGTTGGAAACACCATATATTTT. The chain has TRBV30 and TRBJ1-3; no clear D. The CDR3 spans 11 residues. The germline V gene encodes CDR1 GTSNPN and CDR2 SVGIG (reference sequence).

V and J are TRBV6-5 and TRBJ2-7, with 8 bases matching TRBD1. The V gene's germline CDR1 is MNHEY and CDR2 SVGAGI. The CDR3 is 14 amino acids. Germline trimming cut 6 bases from V and 3 bases from J; bases unmatched to any gene: 7. CDR3 residues: CASRNRDRFYEQYF. DNA for the CDR3: TGTGCCAGCAGGAACCGGGACAGGTTCTACGAGCAGTACTTC.

The chain employs TRBV9 and TRBJ2-3, with D unresolved. V lost 0 bases and J lost 3, with 11 bases in between. Germline CDR1 reads SGDLS; CDR2 reads YYNGEE. The CDR3 is made up of 15 amino acids. CDR3 sequence: CASSVDGVGTDTQYF. The CDR3 DNA is TGTGCCAGCAGCGTAGATGGGGTAGGAACAGATACGCAGTATTTT.

V usage is TRBV7-2 and J usage is TRBJ2-7, with 8 bases matching TRBD2. Germline assignment: CDR1 SGHTA and CDR2 FQGNSA. With 0 bases clipped from V and 0 bases from J, the junction kept 16 bases outside the gene matches. CDR3 length equals 20 residues. CDR3 DNA sequence: TGTGCCAGCAGCTTAGCAAGCCTTGTTCCGGCGGGAGGTTCCTCCTACGAGCAGTACTTC. Its protein is CASSLASLVPAGGSSYEQYF.

The genes are TRBV30 and TRBJ1-6; maybe TRBD1 (5 bases). CDR1 and CDR2 from the germline V gene are GTSNPN and SVGIG (reference sequence). Trimming shortened V by 4 bases and J by 7 bases, and 14 bases separated the two germline ends. The CDR3 sequence is 14 residues long. As DNA, the CDR3 is TGTGCCTGGAAACAGGAGGCAGTCAATTCACCCCTCCACTTT. Its translation is CAWKQEAVNSPLHF.

The chain employs TRBV27 and TRBJ2-7; the D is unclear. CDR1 is MNHEY, CDR2 SMNVEV, per germline (reference sequence). CDR3 length: 12 residues. V lost 6 bases and J lost 2, with 8 bases in between. The CDR3 is CASRANTYEQYF. The CDR3 DNA follows: TGTGCCAGCAGGGCAAACACCTACGAGCAGTACTTC.

The count of this clone is one. The V and J genes are TRBV11-2 and TRBJ2-2, with no clear D. Germline values: CDR1 SGHAT, CDR2 FQNNGV. V lost 2 bases and J 1 base, leaving 11 bases between the germline ends. The CDR3 runs to 16 residues. CDR3 amino acids: CASSLWGSWNTGELFF. As DNA, the CDR3 is TGTGCCAGCAGCTTATGGGGTAGCTGGAACACCGGGGAGCTGTTTTTT.

The chain combines TRBV11-2 with TRBJ2-2; D may match TRBD1 or TRBD2 (6 bases each). Germline CDR1 reads SGHAT; CDR2 reads FQNNGV. The CDR3 contains 15 residues. V was clipped by 2 bases and J by 6 bases, with 13 bases between them. This chain's CDR3 is CASSLTGAGAGELFF. DNA for the CDR3: TGTGCCAGCAGCTTAACGGGGGCCGGGGCCGGGGAGCTGTTTTTT. Looking up the rest from reference TRBV11-2 and TRBJ2-2 gives the full variable domain: EAGVAQSPRYKIIEKRQSVAFWCNPISGHATLYWYQQILGQGPKLLIQFQNNGVVDDSQLPKDRFSAERLKGVDSTLKIQPAKLEDSAVYLCASSLTGAGAGELFFGEGSRLTVL.

J is TRBJ2-5 and V is TRBV2; no definite D call. The CDR3 is made up of 12 amino acids. Germline CDR1 reads SNHLY; CDR2 reads FYNNEI. V lost 7 bases to trimming and J lost 4 bases, with 10 bases between them. The CDR3 sequence: CASTENGETQYF. In DNA form, the CDR3 reads TGTGCCAGCACTGAGAACGGAGAGACCCAGTACTTC.

The chain's CDR3 is CASSFGTVQETQYF. The DNA of the CDR3 is TGTGCCAGCAGTTTCGGGACAGTCCAAGAGACCCAGTACTTC. The gene calls are TRBV2 and TRBJ2-5, with 7 positions matching TRBD1. The V gene's germline CDR1 is SNHLY and CDR2 FYNNEI. Unmatched junction bases numbered 4, after V lost 5 bases and J lost 1 base. CDR3 length: 14 amino acids.

V is TRBV30 and J is TRBJ2-3, with TRBD2 matching over 16 bases. Germline V lookup: CDR1 GTSNPN, CDR2 SVGIG (reference sequence). The ends lost 1 base at V and 3 bases at J; junction bases unmatched: 10. There are 19 residues in the CDR3. CDR3 amino acids: CAWSGDRGTSGRDTDTQYF. The CDR3 DNA is TGTGCCTGGAGTGGGGACCGAGGGACTAGCGGGAGGGATACAGATACGCAGTATTTT.

The rearrangement uses TRBV7-9 and TRBJ1-1; a weak D match, TRBD1 (5 bases). CDR1 is SEHNR and CDR2 is FQNEAQ in the germline V gene (reference sequence). Trimming stripped 5 bases from V and 3 bases from J, with 13 bases between. The CDR3 has 14 amino acids. The CDR3 is CASSPRGHDTEAFF. The CDR3 DNA reads TGTGCCAGCAGCCCTAGGGGCCACGACACTGAAGCTTTCTTT.

The chain uses TRBV18 and TRBJ2-5; 8 nucleotides align to TRBD1. The length of the CDR3 is 16 residues. V gave up 1 base and J gave up 3 bases; unmatched junction bases: 7. Germline V gene data show CDR1 as KGHSH and CDR2 as LQKENI. The CDR3 spells CASSPLHTGGKETQYF. Written as DNA, the CDR3 is TGTGCCAGCTCACCACTCCACACAGGGGGTAAAGAGACCCAGTACTTC.

The rearrangement uses TRBV30 and TRBJ1-6, with D possibly being TRBD1 (6 bases). The CDR3 covers 15 residues. Between the trimmed V and J ends, which lost 3 bases and 5 bases, there was a span of 14 bases. Looked up from germline, CDR1 is GTSNPN and CDR2 is SVGIG (reference sequence). CDR3 in DNA: TGTGCCTGGAGCCCGAGGGGGTTCGATAATTCACCCCTCCACTTT. This translates into CAWSPRGFDNSPLHF.

The V and J genes are TRBV7-6 and TRBJ2-7, with TRBD2 matching over 9 bases. CDR3 length equals 15 residues. Germline-derived CDR1 and CDR2 are SGHVS and FNYEAQ. The ends lost 1 base at V and 9 bases at J; junction bases unmatched: 10. The CDR3 loop reads CASSLEGGRARGQYF. The CDR3 bases are TGTGCCAGCAGCTTAGAAGGCGGGAGGGCCCGCGGGCAGTACTTC.

To note about this clone: One end of the junction fails to match germline, which may point to a read error. V gene TRBV7-7 combines with J gene TRBJ2-2; 7 positions agree with TRBD2. Germline V gene lookup returns CDR1 SSHAT and CDR2 FNYEAQ (reference sequence). The CDR3 has 14 amino acids. CDR3 DNA sequence: TGTGCTAGCAGCCCGGGACTACGAACCGGGGAGCTGTTTTTT. It yields the protein CASSPGLRTGELFF. Variable domain in full (rest from reference TRBV7-7 and TRBJ2-2): GAGVSQSPRYKVTKRGQDVTLRCDPISSHATLYWYQQALGQGPEFLTYFNYEAQPDKSGLPSDRFSAERPEGSISTLTIQRTEQRDSAMYRCASSPGLRTGELFFGEGSRLTVL.

The chain uses TRBV9 and TRBJ2-3, with D perhaps being TRBD1 or TRBD2 (5 bases each). This CDR3 comprises 18 residues. CDR1 and CDR2 (germline): SGDLS, YYNGEE. The ends were cut back, 3 bases at V and 1 base at J, with 21 bases in the middle. CDR3 sequence: CASSDQSRGPRRTDTQYF. The CDR3 coding sequence is TGTGCCAGCAGCGATCAAAGCCGGGGCCCAAGACGCACAGATACGCAGTATTTT.

The chain employs TRBV9 and TRBJ1-5, with no clear D. The CDR3 is made up of 13 amino acids. Trimming removed 0 bases at V and 4 bases at J, with 5 bases between. The germline gives CDR1 SGDLS, CDR2 YYNGEE. CDR3: CASSVVPNQPQHF. The CDR3 nucleotides read TGTGCCAGCAGCGTAGTCCCGAATCAGCCCCAGCATTTT.

The V gene is TRBV5-4, the J gene TRBJ1-4; a weak D match, TRBD1 (6 bases). Germline V lookup: CDR1 SGHNT, CDR2 YYREEE (reference sequence). The CDR3 is made up of 17 amino acids. V lost 2 bases, J lost 7 bases, and 21 bases lay in between. In nucleotides, the CDR3 is TGTGCCAGCAGCTTAGGGGGGAACAGACAGGATGTTGAAAAACTGTTTTTT. As protein: CASSLGGNRQDVEKLFF.

CDR3 bases: TGTGCCAGCAGTGAAGGTTTTGGCCCGGTCACGGCTTTCTTT. It translates to CASSEGFGPVTAFF. The genes are TRBV2 and TRBJ1-1; D remains unclear. This CDR3 has 14 residues. V shed 1 base and J shed 11 bases, with 17 bases lying between them. Per the germline V gene, CDR1 is SNHLY and CDR2 is FYNNEI.

The chain links TRBV5-1 to TRBJ2-5, with no clear D. The DNA end is a closer match to TRBJ2-7, so the J assignment may be wrong. The CDR3 loop spans 12 amino acids. Per germline, CDR1 SGHRS and CDR2 YFSETQ. DNA of the CDR3: TGCGCCAGCAGGGACGGTGCCTACGAGCAGTACTTC. This encodes CASRDGAYEQYF.